The 9 T cell receptor beta chains reported below all come from one sample, sequenced in a study of blood T cells in healthy people across ages. A sample-barcoded 5' primer and a J-beta primer mix were used in a second PCR of about 7 to 12 cycles. TCRdb fed the 5' RACE reads into MiXCR, producing one record per CDR3 protein. The repertoire holds about 1,400,000 distinct CDR3 sequences, with approximately 60% as singletons. Sequencing was performed on blood. Receptors were obtained from a man between 18 and 29 years old in good health.

As DNA, the CDR3 is TGTGCCACCAGAACAGATACGCAGTATTTT. This sequence encodes CATRTDTQYF. The genes are TRBV6-6 and TRBJ2-3; D not resolved. The CDR3 is 10 residues long. Germline assignment: CDR1 MNHNY and CDR2 SVGAGI (reference sequence). V was cut by 10 bases and J by 3 bases, with 5 bases left in between.

The V call is TRBV28, the J call TRBJ1-1; D is uncertain. In germline, CDR1 is MDHEN, CDR2 SYDVKM. The CDR3 covers 15 residues. With 6 bases removed from V and 1 base from J, the gap between germline ends came to 15 bases. The CDR3 loop reads CASRSAWPPNTEAFF. CDR3 bases: TGTGCCAGCAGATCGGCCTGGCCACCGAACACTGAAGCTTTCTTT.

The chain joins TRBV4-2 to TRBJ2-7; 13 bases line up with TRBD2. Germline lookup yields CDR1 LGHNA and CDR2 YNFKEQ. The CDR3 has 17 amino acids. Losses at the gene ends were 1 base for V and 4 bases for J; bases not matched to a gene: 7. CDR3 in DNA: TGTGCCAGCAGCCAAGCGGGACTAGCGGGAACCTTATACGAGCAGTACTTC. This translates into CASSQAGLAGTLYEQYF.

The rearrangement uses TRBV12-3 or TRBV12-4 and TRBJ1-6; 9 bases line up with TRBD1. The CDR3 extends over 14 amino acids. Trimming at V came to 2 bases and at J to 9 bases, leaving 2 bases not matched to a gene. In DNA, the CDR3 is TGTGCCAGCAGTTTATGGGACAGGGCTTCACCCCTCCACTTT. Protein product: CASSLWDRASPLHF.

This clonotype came up a few times. V and J are TRBV20-1 and TRBJ2-1; D gene uncertain. This CDR3 region has 15 residues. V was pared by 1 base and J by 0 bases, with 10 bases between. The germline CDR1 and CDR2 sequences are DFQATT and SNEGSKA (reference sequence). For the CDR3, the DNA is TGCAGTGCTAGAGCCACCACATCCTCCTACAATGAGCAGTTCTTC. As protein: CSARATTSSYNEQFF.

CDR3 nucleotide sequence: TGTGCCAGCAGTTTAGGCAGGGGGGGCCAAGAGACCCAGTACTTC. It specifies CASSLGRGGQETQYF. This rearrangement joins TRBV12-3 or TRBV12-4 to TRBJ2-5; D is perhaps TRBD1 or TRBD2 (7 bases each). There are 15 residues in the CDR3. With 1 base removed from V and 1 base from J, the gap between germline ends came to 10 bases.

This clonotype was seen more than once but under ten times. This chain links TRBV5-1 with TRBJ2-3; no definite D call. Germline assignment: CDR1 SGHRS and CDR2 YFSETQ. CDR3 length: 15 residues. Trimming shortened V by 4 bases and J by 1 base, and 13 bases separated the two germline ends. CDR3: CASSPRNSRTDTQYF. In nucleotides, the CDR3 is TGCGCCAGCAGCCCTCGGAACTCTCGCACAGATACGCAGTATTTT.

V is TRBV28 and J is TRBJ1-4; possibly TRBD1 for D (5 bases). CDR1 MDHEN and CDR2 SYDVKM come from the germline V gene. With 3 bases removed from V and 8 bases from J, the gap between germline ends came to 10 bases. This CDR3 has 13 amino acids. CDR3 sequence reads: CASSFRAWEKLFF. The CDR3 DNA reads TGTGCCAGCAGTTTCAGGGCTTGGGAAAAACTGTTTTTT.

Only a few counts were recorded for this clonotype. The V gene is TRBV10-3, the J gene TRBJ2-3; D is perhaps TRBD1 (6 bases). The germline CDR1 and CDR2 sequences are ENHRY and SYGVKD. Between the trimmed V and J ends, which lost 6 bases and 2 bases, there was a span of 12 bases. The length of the CDR3 is 14 residues. CDR3 loop: CAIRAGANTDTQYF. The CDR3 DNA reads TGTGCCATCAGAGCAGGGGCCAACACAGATACGCAGTATTTT.